This TCR beta chain came from a study of shared clonotypes between healthy human individuals. TCRdb keeps only in-frame clones here, not all; method: immunoSEQ multiplex PCR. The profile shows 950,000 to 1,300,000 clones, 65% to 75% of them singletons. CDR1 KGHSH and CDR2 LQKENI come from the germline V gene. Trimming removed 3 bases from V and 7 bases from J, with 15 bases in between. The CDR3 spans 14 residues. Specimen: memory CD4+ T cells sorted from blood. Regarding subset: CD45RA-negative fraction. The sequence came from a man between 18 and 35 years old in good health. V is TRBV18 and J is TRBJ1-2, with a possible D match to TRBD1 (6 bases). CDR3 DNA sequence: TGTGCCAGCTCACCTGTACAGGGTCTGGCTGGCTACACCTTC. This translates into CASSPVQGLAGYTF.